Here is one T cell receptor beta chain with its context. Its antigen is as yet unknown. The J segment lost 7 bases and the V segment lost 5 bases, leaving 6 bases of the junction unmatched. Germline CDR1 MNHEY, CDR2 SVGAGI. CDR3 size: 15 residues. This record belongs to a study of T-cell reconstitution after alpha-beta-depleted transplantation in children. Whole-study findings and limits: About two months after transplant, alpha-beta T cells reportedly came from several hundred expanded graft clones. At the one-year point after transplant, T-cell counts and TCRbeta diversity were found to come mostly from T cells that had been newly produced.

For TCRbeta, the library was prepared with unique molecular identifiers. TCRdb re-analysed the PCR reads in MiXCR, keeping a single row per CDR3 protein. This sample has hundreds of thousands of distinct CDR3 sequences, with roughly a tenth found just once. Material: PBMCs, obtained before TCRalphabeta/CD19-depleted stem cell transplant. This receptor was taken from a boy under two years old with acute myeloid leukemia, due to receive a stem cell transplant. V gene TRBV6-5 combines with J gene TRBJ1-6, with TRBD1 identical over 9 bases. CDR3 residues: CASSTRQGGNSPLHF. CDR3 nucleotide sequence: TGTGCCAGCAGTACCCGACAGGGGGGGAATTCACCCCTCCACTTT.